These T cell receptor beta chains were read from a single sample in a study of CD8 T cells in Susac syndrome. TCRdb reanalysed the immunoSEQ multiplex PCR reads using MiXCR and keeps one entry per CDR3 protein. The data show roughly 190,000 distinct CDR3 sequences, with approximately 96% seen just once and approximately 0.089% held by the top ten. The sample consisted of CD4+ T cells from PBMCs. These receptors were obtained from a human donor with Susac syndrome. Both conserved end residues are part of each CDR3. A D gene is named only where the DNA matches it firmly. Clone size is stated in some rows and not others, as once, few, many or a class when expanded.

d_gene	v_gene	len	abundance	j_gene	CDR3aa	CDR3nt
-	TRBV7-7	13	few	TRBJ2-1	CASSSTGEHEQFF	TGTGCTAGCAGCTCGACAGGCGAGCATGAGCAGTTCTTC
TRBD1	TRBV6-1	12	-	TRBJ1-1	CASRIQGLEAFF	TGTGCCAGCAGGATACAGGGGTTGGAAGCTTTCTTT
-	TRBV20-1	16	-	TRBJ2-5	CSANPQHRVYQETQYF	TGCAGTGCTAACCCCCAGCACAGAGTGTACCAAGAGACCCAGTACTTC
-	TRBV9	14	-	TRBJ1-6	CASSQGFGNSPLHF	TGTGCCAGCAGTCAGGGTTTCGGGAATTCACCCCTCCACTTT
-	TRBV5-1	15	-	TRBJ1-1	CASSQGGRSSGEAFF	TGCGCCAGCAGCCAGGGTGGTCGGAGTTCCGGTGAAGCTTTCTTT
TRBD1	TRBV3-1	18	-	TRBJ1-2	CASSPDREEDLRTYGYTF	TGTGCCAGCAGCCCGGACAGGGAAGAGGATCTGCGTACCTATGGCTACACCTTC
TRBD2	TRBV19	14	-	TRBJ2-1	CASSGWGGHNEQFF	TGTGCCAGTAGTGGGTGGGGGGGACACAATGAGCAGTTCTTC
-	TRBV11-1	15	once	TRBJ2-2	CASSPRSTNTGELFF	TGTGCCAGCAGCCCACGGAGTACGAACACCGGGGAGCTGTTTTTT
-	TRBV6-2/TRBV6-3	12	-	TRBJ1-5	CASSLLYQPQHF	TGTGCCAGCAGTCTACTGTATCAGCCCCAGCATTTT
-	TRBV20-1	15	once	TRBJ2-3	CSTPDASGGTDTQYF	TGCAGCACCCCGGACGCGTCAGGAGGCACAGATACGCAGTATTTT
TRBD1	TRBV29-1	13	once	TRBJ1-1	CSAGQRMNTEAFF	TGCAGCGCGGGACAGCGTATGAACACTGAAGCTTTCTTT
-	TRBV20-1	14	-	TRBJ1-5	CSARDTGSNQPQHF	TGCAGTGCTAGAGACACCGGTAGCAATCAGCCCCAGCATTTT
-	TRBV3-1	15	-	TRBJ1-1	CASSQVVIGTTEAFF	TGTGCCAGCAGCCAAGTTGTCATAGGTACCACTGAAGCTTTCTTT
-	TRBV20-1	14	once	TRBJ1-1	CSARVRAKDTEAFF	TGCAGTGCTAGGGTGCGAGCTAAGGACACTGAAGCTTTCTTT
-	TRBV30	15	-	TRBJ1-5	CAWSPGSSSNQPQHF	TGTGCCTGGAGTCCCGGTTCGAGTAGCAATCAGCCCCAGCATTTT
-	TRBV5-1	13	-	TRBJ2-2	CASSSDLLGELFF	TGCGCCAGCAGCTCGGACCTTCTCGGGGAGCTGTTTTTT
-	TRBV7-9	14	-	TRBJ1-2	CASSLVPNNYGYTF	TGTGCCAGCAGCTTAGTACCGAATAACTATGGCTACACCTTC
-	TRBV2	13	-	TRBJ1-5	CASSDSGDQPQHF	TGTGCCAGCAGTGATTCAGGGGATCAGCCCCAGCATTTT
-	TRBV9	15	-	TRBJ2-1	CASSVGTELYNEQFF	TGTGCCAGCAGCGTCGGGACTGAATTATACAATGAGCAGTTCTTC
TRBD2	TRBV19	13	-	TRBJ2-1	CASTSGGAGEQFF	TGTGCCAGTACTAGCGGGGGGGCCGGTGAGCAGTTCTTC
-	TRBV20-1	11	-	TRBJ1-2	CSARGGYGYTF	TGCAGTGCTAGGGGAGGCTATGGCTACACCTTC
-	TRBV14	15	once	TRBJ2-5	CASSQGFWLFGTQYF	TGTGCCAGCAGCCAAGGTTTCTGGCTCTTCGGGACCCAGTACTTC
-	TRBV20-1	14	once	TRBJ2-3	CSARGRGPTDTQYF	TGCAGTGCTAGAGGTCGGGGGCCGACAGATACGCAGTATTTT
-	TRBV6-5	15	-	TRBJ2-4	CASSYSEVAKNIQYF	TGTGCCAGCAGTTACTCTGAGGTAGCCAAAAACATTCAGTACTTC
-	TRBV4-1	14	-	TRBJ1-6	CASSQLAREGILHF	TGCGCCAGCAGCCAATTGGCCAGGGAGGGTATCCTCCACTTT
-	TRBV12-3/TRBV12-4	13	-	TRBJ1-2	CASTHGGLDGYTF	TGTGCCAGCACCCATGGGGGACTGGATGGCTACACCTTC
-	TRBV29-1	11	-	TRBJ1-2	CSVTQGGGYTF	TGCAGCGTTACACAGGGTGGGGGCTACACCTTC
TRBD1	TRBV30	15	-	TRBJ1-5	CAWSPVQGARQPQHF	TGTGCCTGGAGTCCGGTACAGGGGGCTAGGCAGCCCCAGCATTTT
-	TRBV2	13	-	TRBJ2-2	CASTGPAAGELFF	TGTGCCAGCACCGGGCCAGCGGCCGGGGAGCTGTTTTTT
-	TRBV7-2	13	-	TRBJ2-1	CASSPRTDNEQFF	TGTGCCAGCAGCCCCCGGACGGACAATGAGCAGTTCTTC
-	TRBV11-2	15	-	TRBJ2-5	CASSPEGVVWETQYF	TGTGCCAGCAGCCCCGAGGGGGTGGTATGGGAGACCCAGTACTTC
-	TRBV4-1	13	-	TRBJ1-6	CASSQYREESLHF	TGCGCCAGCAGCCAATACAGGGAGGAATCCCTCCACTTT
-	TRBV29-1	11	-	TRBJ1-1	CSVDAGTEAFF	TGCAGCGTTGATGCCGGGACTGAAGCTTTCTTT
-	TRBV5-1	14	-	TRBJ1-1	CASREGLLNTEAFF	TGCGCCAGCAGGGAGGGCCTACTGAACACTGAAGCTTTCTTT
TRBD2	TRBV5-1	14	-	TRBJ2-1	CASSLGSGDNEQFF	TGCGCCAGCAGCTTGGGTAGCGGGGACAATGAGCAGTTCTTC
-	TRBV19	11	-	TRBJ1-2	CASTPGGGYTF	TGTGCCAGTACGCCCGGGGGAGGCTACACCTTC
TRBD2	TRBV3-1	15	-	TRBJ2-1	CASSQSRGNNNEQFF	TGTGCCAGCAGCCAGTCGCGGGGGAACAACAATGAGCAGTTCTTC
-	TRBV10-1	13	once	TRBJ1-2	CASSETGGYGYTF	TGCGCCAGCAGTGAAACAGGAGGCTATGGCTACACCTTC
TRBD2	TRBV4-1	16	-	TRBJ2-7	CASSQGLAGMFYEQYF	TGCGCCAGCAGCCAAGGACTAGCGGGGATGTTTTACGAGCAGTACTTC
TRBD1	TRBV28	15	-	TRBJ1-2	CASSLRDRGNYGYTF	TGTGCCAGCAGTCTCCGGGACAGGGGGAACTATGGCTACACCTTC
-	TRBV5-1	14	-	TRBJ1-3	CASSPQGDGNTIYF	TGCGCCAGCAGCCCCCAAGGGGACGGAAACACCATATATTTT
-	TRBV12-3/TRBV12-4	15	-	TRBJ1-1	CASSPGAGANTEAFF	TGTGCCAGCAGTCCGGGCGCGGGGGCAAACACTGAAGCTTTCTTT
-	TRBV27	13	-	TRBJ1-1	CASSRRQADQAFF	TGTGCCAGCAGTCGTCGACAGGCCGATCAAGCTTTCTTT
TRBD2	TRBV27	15	-	TRBJ2-7	CASSSRAGGRPEQYF	TGTGCCAGCTCGAGTCGAGCGGGGGGTAGACCCGAGCAGTACTTC
TRBD2	TRBV20-1	16	-	TRBJ2-5	CSASSVSGGAGETQYF	TGCAGTGCTAGTTCCGTTAGCGGGGGGGCCGGGGAGACCCAGTACTTC
TRBD2	TRBV20-1	16	-	TRBJ2-5	CSAPLPSGGLQETQYF	TGCAGTGCTCCCCTCCCTAGCGGGGGGCTCCAAGAGACCCAGTACTTC
-	TRBV2	12	-	TRBJ1-2	CASSVRDTAFTF	TGTGCCAGCAGTGTAAGGGACACGGCATTCACCTTC
-	TRBV5-4	13	-	TRBJ2-1	CASSLELTNEQFF	TGTGCCAGCAGCTTGGAACTAACGAATGAGCAGTTCTTC
TRBD1	TRBV3-1	19	-	TRBJ1-1	CASSHRPRGTGERNTEAFF	TGTGCCAGCAGCCACCGCCCACGGGGGACAGGGGAAAGGAACACTGAAGCTTTCTTT
-	TRBV18	14	-	TRBJ2-1	CASSRVGGYNEQFF	TGTGCCAGCTCACGTGTGGGGGGCTACAATGAGCAGTTCTTC
-	TRBV2	16	-	TRBJ1-5	CASNEALRTDNQPQHF	TGTGCCAGCAATGAGGCGTTACGGACCGATAATCAGCCCCAGCATTTT
TRBD1	TRBV6-5	14	-	TRBJ1-6	CASSSTGHNSPLHF	TGTGCCAGCAGTTCGACAGGGCATAATTCACCCCTCCACTTT
-	TRBV25-1	13	few	TRBJ2-3	CASSERGTDTQYF	TGTGCCAGCAGTGAAAGGGGGACAGATACGCAGTATTTT
-	TRBV6-2/TRBV6-3	11	few	TRBJ2-3	CASSYGNTQYF	TGTGCCAGCAGTTACGGCAATACGCAGTATTTT